Listed below are T cell receptor beta chains from one sample, sequenced in a study of blood T cell repertoires in COVID-19. Using immunoSEQ multiplex PCR, the repertoire was profiled, and TCRdb retains in-frame clones only, with some absent. The sample includes more than 85,000 clones, approximately 90% of them seen just once. Specimen: peripheral blood. These receptors were obtained from a human donor with COVID-19, enrolled during active disease. The donor label of this sample is uncertain. The CDR3 runs from the conserved cysteine through the conserved F or W. Fields, in order: CDR3 length, D gene, J gene, V gene, CDR3 protein. A D gene is named only where the DNA matches it firmly.

cdr3_length: 15
d_call: TRBD1
j_call: TRBJ2-1
v_call: TRBV7-9
cdr3_aa: CASSKGQASYNEQFF

cdr3_length: 13
d_call: -
j_call: TRBJ2-2
v_call: TRBV4-1
cdr3_aa: CASSQESTGELFF

cdr3_length: 13
d_call: TRBD1
j_call: TRBJ2-1
v_call: TRBV12-3/TRBV12-4
cdr3_aa: CASRFTGGYEQFF

cdr3_length: 15
d_call: -
j_call: TRBJ2-7
v_call: TRBV30
cdr3_aa: CAWSVLLSEVDEQYF

cdr3_length: 16
d_call: TRBD2
j_call: TRBJ2-3
v_call: TRBV11-3
cdr3_aa: CASSQLAGGITDTQYF

cdr3_length: 14
d_call: -
j_call: TRBJ1-1
v_call: TRBV5-5
cdr3_aa: CASSLRNLNTEAFF

cdr3_length: 16
d_call: TRBD2
j_call: TRBJ2-2
v_call: TRBV18
cdr3_aa: CASSPWTSGNTGELFF

cdr3_length: 14
d_call: TRBD1
j_call: TRBJ1-4
v_call: TRBV2
cdr3_aa: CASRQGASGEKLFF

cdr3_length: 15
d_call: -
j_call: TRBJ1-2
v_call: TRBV28
cdr3_aa: CASIARGLIIGGYTF

cdr3_length: 14
d_call: TRBD1
j_call: TRBJ2-5
v_call: TRBV12-5
cdr3_aa: CASGLTGVEETQYF

cdr3_length: 15
d_call: -
j_call: TRBJ2-2
v_call: TRBV2
cdr3_aa: CASGMGLGNTGELFF

cdr3_length: 15
d_call: TRBD1
j_call: TRBJ2-3
v_call: TRBV5-1
cdr3_aa: CASSRQGLSTDTQYF

cdr3_length: 15
d_call: -
j_call: TRBJ1-2
v_call: TRBV9
cdr3_aa: CASSVAGGGGYGYTF

cdr3_length: 12
d_call: -
j_call: TRBJ2-3
v_call: TRBV19
cdr3_aa: CASSTPPDTQYF

cdr3_length: 15
d_call: -
j_call: TRBJ2-7
v_call: TRBV5-1
cdr3_aa: CASSLGTLSSYEQYF

cdr3_length: 12
d_call: -
j_call: TRBJ1-2
v_call: TRBV5-5
cdr3_aa: CASSFRGHGYTF

cdr3_length: 16
d_call: TRBD1
j_call: TRBJ2-3
v_call: TRBV5-6
cdr3_aa: CASSDRQGTSTDTQYF

cdr3_length: 13
d_call: TRBD1
j_call: TRBJ2-1
v_call: TRBV11-3
cdr3_aa: CASSRQGINEQFF

cdr3_length: 18
d_call: TRBD2
j_call: TRBJ2-5
v_call: TRBV19
cdr3_aa: CASSPSPRGLGAAETQYF

cdr3_length: 15
d_call: TRBD1
j_call: TRBJ1-1
v_call: TRBV7-9
cdr3_aa: CASSLTYRTGGKAFF

cdr3_length: 16
d_call: -
j_call: TRBJ1-1
v_call: TRBV5-1
cdr3_aa: CASSSSSPRPNTEAFF

cdr3_length: 15
d_call: TRBD1
j_call: TRBJ1-4
v_call: TRBV18
cdr3_aa: CASSPPGQGNEKLFF

cdr3_length: 15
d_call: -
j_call: TRBJ1-1
v_call: TRBV13
cdr3_aa: CASSLVNSLSTEAFF

cdr3_length: 14
d_call: TRBD1
j_call: TRBJ2-7
v_call: TRBV5-1
cdr3_aa: CASSLTGGRYEQYF

cdr3_length: 15
d_call: TRBD2
j_call: TRBJ2-1
v_call: TRBV10-3
cdr3_aa: CAISAGLAEADEQFF

cdr3_length: 15
d_call: -
j_call: TRBJ1-2
v_call: TRBV27
cdr3_aa: CASSHQGAVERGYTF

cdr3_length: 15
d_call: -
j_call: TRBJ1-2
v_call: TRBV7-9
cdr3_aa: CASSSTGDFNYGYTF

cdr3_length: 14
d_call: -
j_call: TRBJ1-2
v_call: TRBV3-1/TRBV3-2
cdr3_aa: CASSQNVANYGYTF

cdr3_length: 15
d_call: TRBD1
j_call: TRBJ1-1
v_call: TRBV3-1/TRBV3-2
cdr3_aa: CASSQGPTGYTEAFF

cdr3_length: 14
d_call: TRBD1
j_call: TRBJ1-2
v_call: TRBV5-5
cdr3_aa: CASSLGTGLYGYTF

cdr3_length: 14
d_call: -
j_call: TRBJ2-7
v_call: TRBV3-1/TRBV3-2
cdr3_aa: CASSQVLGPYEQYF

cdr3_length: 16
d_call: -
j_call: TRBJ2-7
v_call: TRBV4-1
cdr3_aa: CASREVGHNPNLQQYF

cdr3_length: 16
d_call: TRBD1
j_call: TRBJ2-2
v_call: TRBV6-2/TRBV6-3
cdr3_aa: CASSYKQGIVTGELFF

cdr3_length: 15
d_call: TRBD1
j_call: TRBJ1-6
v_call: TRBV5-1
cdr3_aa: CASSLVWDRDVPLHF

cdr3_length: 13
d_call: -
j_call: TRBJ2-1
v_call: TRBV10-1
cdr3_aa: CASSELNSDEQFF

cdr3_length: 15
d_call: TRBD1
j_call: TRBJ1-1
v_call: TRBV7-2
cdr3_aa: CASSPGTGGNTEAFF

cdr3_length: 16
d_call: -
j_call: TRBJ1-1
v_call: TRBV4-1
cdr3_aa: CASSQDARDAATEAFF

cdr3_length: 11
d_call: -
j_call: TRBJ2-4
v_call: TRBV10-1
cdr3_aa: CASGHGNIQYF

cdr3_length: 11
d_call: -
j_call: TRBJ2-1
v_call: TRBV11-1
cdr3_aa: CASSFRGEQFF

cdr3_length: 15
d_call: -
j_call: TRBJ1-4
v_call: TRBV7-2
cdr3_aa: CASSLVPSINEKLFF

cdr3_length: 15
d_call: TRBD2
j_call: TRBJ2-1
v_call: TRBV10-3
cdr3_aa: CAISDVAGGYNEQFF

cdr3_length: 16
d_call: TRBD1
j_call: TRBJ2-6
v_call: TRBV3-1/TRBV3-2
cdr3_aa: CASSQGTGSGANVLTF

cdr3_length: 13
d_call: -
j_call: TRBJ1-2
v_call: TRBV7-2
cdr3_aa: CASRNRENYGYTF

cdr3_length: 14
d_call: -
j_call: TRBJ2-5
v_call: TRBV6-5
cdr3_aa: CASSPPSGRETQYF

cdr3_length: 15
d_call: -
j_call: TRBJ1-2
v_call: TRBV27
cdr3_aa: CASSLTLTGNYGYTF

cdr3_length: 16
d_call: -
j_call: TRBJ2-5
v_call: TRBV9
cdr3_aa: CASSVGGDTGAETQYF

cdr3_length: 16
d_call: -
j_call: TRBJ1-6
v_call: TRBV6-1
cdr3_aa: CASSEAGIGGRSPLHF

cdr3_length: 15
d_call: -
j_call: TRBJ2-5
v_call: TRBV12-5
cdr3_aa: CASGTTSWGQETQYF

cdr3_length: 13
d_call: -
j_call: TRBJ2-7
v_call: TRBV11-3
cdr3_aa: CASSLGPRDEQYF

cdr3_length: 17
d_call: TRBD1
j_call: TRBJ2-2
v_call: TRBV4-1
cdr3_aa: CASSQAPPGQGAGELFF

cdr3_length: 15
d_call: TRBD1
j_call: TRBJ1-2
v_call: TRBV27
cdr3_aa: CASSTPGQGWYGYTF

cdr3_length: 15
d_call: -
j_call: TRBJ1-1
v_call: TRBV6-5
cdr3_aa: CASSYFMAPNTEAFF

cdr3_length: 15
d_call: TRBD1
j_call: TRBJ1-5
v_call: TRBV18
cdr3_aa: CASSRDPGGNQPQHF

cdr3_length: 15
d_call: -
j_call: TRBJ1-1
v_call: TRBV5-1
cdr3_aa: CASSLVAGIDTEAFF

cdr3_length: 17
d_call: -
j_call: TRBJ2-6
v_call: TRBV19
cdr3_aa: CASSIDEGDSGANVLTF

cdr3_length: 12
d_call: -
j_call: TRBJ1-1
v_call: TRBV10-1
cdr3_aa: CASSDPGLKAFF

cdr3_length: 14
d_call: TRBD2
j_call: TRBJ2-7
v_call: TRBV9
cdr3_aa: CASSPAGGIYEQYF